This T cell receptor beta chain was captured in a study of OX40 agonist ivuxolimab in advanced cancers. Patients with a history of autoimmune disease or on systemic immunosuppression were excluded. Germline lookup yields CDR1 SNHLY and CDR2 FYNNEI. V lost 7 bases to trimming and J lost 3 bases; unmatched junction nucleotides: 9. This CDR3 is built from 15 residues. Produced via immunoSEQ multiplex PCR; TCRdb's table is partial and in-frame only. The table has approximately 45,000 clones, roughly 94% seen once. This clonotype originated in an adult with an advanced solid tumor such as melanoma, head and neck, liver or kidney cancer. Specimen: CD4+ or CD8+ T cells sorted from blood, collected in a trial of the OX40 agonist ivuxolimab. J is TRBJ2-3 and V is TRBV2; 8 nucleotides align to TRBD2. The CDR3 DNA is TGTGCCAGCACCCGAACACTAGCGGAAACAGATACGCAGTATTTT. Encoded protein: CASTRTLAETDTQYF.